Listed below are T cell receptor beta chains from one sample, sequenced in a study of beta chain features in type 1 diabetes. Generated by immunoSEQ multiplex PCR, the TCRdb table keeps only in-frame clones and is missing some. The table shows fewer than 900,000 clones, with roughly 16% occurring only once. The sample comprised naive CD4+ T cells from blood. These receptors originate from a woman younger than 30 in good health. The CDR3 runs from the conserved cysteine through the conserved F or W. A D gene is named only where the DNA matches it firmly. Size is stated for part of the rows, as once, few or many counts, or as a class when the clone is expanded.

clone_size: -; v_call: TRBV25-1; d_call: TRBD1; j_call: TRBJ2-3; cdr3_nt: TGTGCCAGCAGTCCCACAGGGGAAGGGACAGATACGCAGTATTTT; cdr3_aa: CASSPTGEGTDTQYF
clone_size: few; v_call: TRBV6-1; d_call: -; j_call: TRBJ2-3; cdr3_nt: TGTGCCAGCCGAGGGTTCCCGACAGATACGCAGTATTTT; cdr3_aa: CASRGFPTDTQYF
clone_size: few; v_call: TRBV5-5; d_call: -; j_call: TRBJ2-3; cdr3_nt: TGTGCCAGCAGCCGGACTATTAGCACAGATACGCAGTATTTT; cdr3_aa: CASSRTISTDTQYF
clone_size: -; v_call: TRBV6-5; d_call: -; j_call: TRBJ2-7; cdr3_nt: TGTGCCAGCAGTTACTCGAATTCCGGAGGACATAACGAGCAGTACTTC; cdr3_aa: CASSYSNSGGHNEQYF
clone_size: -; v_call: TRBV27; d_call: TRBD2; j_call: TRBJ2-1; cdr3_nt: TGTGCCGGCAGGGCGCTAGCGGACCAGCAGTTCTTC; cdr3_aa: CAGRALADQQFF
clone_size: -; v_call: TRBV7-3; d_call: -; j_call: TRBJ2-1; cdr3_nt: TGTGCCAGCAGCCAAGGGACAAGCTCCTACAATGAGCAGTTCTTC; cdr3_aa: CASSQGTSSYNEQFF
clone_size: -; v_call: TRBV5-4; d_call: -; j_call: TRBJ2-1; cdr3_nt: TGTGCCAGCAGCTACGAGGGCGGGAAACGTAGATACAATGAGCAGTTCTTC; cdr3_aa: CASSYEGGKRRYNEQFF
clone_size: -; v_call: TRBV29-1; d_call: TRBD2; j_call: TRBJ2-7; cdr3_nt: TGCAGCGCAGGTAGCGGGAGCCGTTCCTACGAGCAGTACTTC; cdr3_aa: CSAGSGSRSYEQYF
clone_size: -; v_call: TRBV2; d_call: -; j_call: TRBJ2-4; cdr3_nt: TGTGCCAGCAGGCGTGTGGAGGGGATCAACATTCAGTACTTC; cdr3_aa: CASRRVEGINIQYF
clone_size: many; v_call: TRBV23-1; d_call: TRBD1; j_call: TRBJ1-4; cdr3_nt: TGCGCCAGCAGTCAACCGGGACAGGAGTCAACTAATGAAAAACTGTTTTTT; cdr3_aa: CASSQPGQESTNEKLFF
clone_size: -; v_call: TRBV4-3; d_call: -; j_call: TRBJ1-5; cdr3_nt: TGCGCCAGCAGCCAAGATGGGGGGTTGACCCAGCATTTT; cdr3_aa: CASSQDGGLTQHF
clone_size: few; v_call: TRBV9; d_call: -; j_call: TRBJ2-2; cdr3_nt: TGTGCCAGCAGCGTCGCCGGGACCATGCCGTCCGGGGAGCTGTTTTTT; cdr3_aa: CASSVAGTMPSGELFF
clone_size: many; v_call: TRBV7-2; d_call: -; j_call: TRBJ2-5; cdr3_nt: TGTGCCAGCAGCTTACAAGAGACCCAGTACTTC; cdr3_aa: CASSLQETQYF
clone_size: few; v_call: TRBV7-2; d_call: -; j_call: TRBJ1-2; cdr3_nt: TGTGCCAGCAGCTCCCCGCGACATGGGAATGTCGGCTACACCTTC; cdr3_aa: CASSSPRHGNVGYTF
clone_size: few; v_call: TRBV5-4; d_call: -; j_call: TRBJ2-3; cdr3_nt: TGTGCCAGCAAATCGTGGCCAACCGGGACAGATACGCAGTATTTT; cdr3_aa: CASKSWPTGTDTQYF
clone_size: -; v_call: TRBV5-5; d_call: -; j_call: TRBJ1-2; cdr3_nt: TGTGCCAGCAGTCATCCAGGGGTTCTAAACTATGGCTACACCTTC; cdr3_aa: CASSHPGVLNYGYTF
clone_size: -; v_call: TRBV7-8; d_call: TRBD1; j_call: TRBJ2-1; cdr3_nt: TGTGCCAGCAGCCAGCCGGACAGGGGTTCCTACAATGAGCAGTTCTTC; cdr3_aa: CASSQPDRGSYNEQFF
clone_size: few; v_call: TRBV19; d_call: -; j_call: TRBJ1-5; cdr3_nt: TGTGCCAGTAGTTCTTCGTGGCGGAAAGGCCTTTATAGCAATCAGCCCCAGCATTTT; cdr3_aa: CASSSSWRKGLYSNQPQHF
clone_size: few; v_call: TRBV6-5; d_call: TRBD1; j_call: TRBJ1-1; cdr3_nt: TGTGCCAGCAGAGTCGGGACAGGGATCACTGAAGCTTTCTTT; cdr3_aa: CASRVGTGITEAFF
clone_size: -; v_call: TRBV7-9; d_call: -; j_call: TRBJ2-1; cdr3_nt: TGTGCCAGCAGCCCAGAGTGGGAGACTGGAGGCCATGAGCAGTTCTTC; cdr3_aa: CASSPEWETGGHEQFF
clone_size: few; v_call: TRBV2; d_call: -; j_call: TRBJ2-4; cdr3_nt: TGTGCCAGCTCAGGGCGGGCGAGGGACATTCAGTACTTC; cdr3_aa: CASSGRARDIQYF
clone_size: few; v_call: TRBV11-2; d_call: -; j_call: TRBJ2-3; cdr3_nt: TGTGCCAGCAGCTTAGGGGGTACAGATACGCAGTATTTT; cdr3_aa: CASSLGGTDTQYF
clone_size: -; v_call: TRBV7-3; d_call: -; j_call: TRBJ2-1; cdr3_nt: TGTGCCAGCAGCCGAGAGCTAGCGTCCTACAATGAGCAGTTCTTC; cdr3_aa: CASSRELASYNEQFF
clone_size: few; v_call: TRBV7-9; d_call: -; j_call: TRBJ2-2; cdr3_nt: TGTGCCAGCAGCGCCGGTTCCGGGACGCCTACCGGGGAGCTGTTTTTT; cdr3_aa: CASSAGSGTPTGELFF
clone_size: -; v_call: TRBV6-5; d_call: -; j_call: TRBJ2-7; cdr3_nt: TGTGCCAGCAGTTACGCCAGGGGCCACTACGAGCAGTACTTC; cdr3_aa: CASSYARGHYEQYF
clone_size: -; v_call: TRBV5-6; d_call: TRBD1; j_call: TRBJ2-7; cdr3_nt: TGTGCCAGCAGACCAACCGGGACAGGGGTATACGAGCAGTACTTC; cdr3_aa: CASRPTGTGVYEQYF
clone_size: few; v_call: TRBV7-2; d_call: -; j_call: TRBJ2-2; cdr3_nt: TGTGCCAGCAGCTTACCCGCCGGATACACCGGGGAGCTGTTTTTT; cdr3_aa: CASSLPAGYTGELFF
clone_size: few; v_call: TRBV27; d_call: -; j_call: TRBJ2-1; cdr3_nt: TGTGCCAGCAGTTTCCTTGGTAGCTCCTACAATGAGCAGTTCTTC; cdr3_aa: CASSFLGSSYNEQFF
clone_size: few; v_call: TRBV10-3; d_call: -; j_call: TRBJ2-3; cdr3_nt: TGTGCCATCAGTGAGGGACGGAGTAGCACAGATACGCAGTATTTT; cdr3_aa: CAISEGRSSTDTQYF
clone_size: few; v_call: TRBV25-1; d_call: -; j_call: TRBJ1-2; cdr3_nt: TGTGCCAGCAGGTCCCAGGGAATGGTAAATGGCTACACCTTC; cdr3_aa: CASRSQGMVNGYTF
clone_size: -; v_call: TRBV28; d_call: TRBD1; j_call: TRBJ2-5; cdr3_nt: TGTGCCAGCAGGTCGGACAGGGGGCGCCGGGAGACCCAGTACTTC; cdr3_aa: CASRSDRGRRETQYF
clone_size: few; v_call: TRBV4-2; d_call: TRBD1; j_call: TRBJ2-5; cdr3_nt: TGTGCCAGCAGCCGGACAGGGCAATCCACAGAGACCCAGTACTTC; cdr3_aa: CASSRTGQSTETQYF
clone_size: -; v_call: TRBV19; d_call: -; j_call: TRBJ2-5; cdr3_nt: TGTGCCAGTAGTATCGGGGATAGCGAAACGGAGACCCAGTACTTC; cdr3_aa: CASSIGDSETETQYF
clone_size: -; v_call: TRBV4-3; d_call: -; j_call: TRBJ1-2; cdr3_nt: TGCGCCAGCAGCCAAGATCGAAAGGGTACGGCGGGGAATGGCTACACCTTC; cdr3_aa: CASSQDRKGTAGNGYTF
clone_size: few; v_call: TRBV12-5; d_call: TRBD1; j_call: TRBJ2-1; cdr3_nt: TGTGCTAGTGGTACCTCCTCCGGGACAGGTTCCCATGAGCAGTTCTTC; cdr3_aa: CASGTSSGTGSHEQFF
clone_size: few; v_call: TRBV19; d_call: TRBD2; j_call: TRBJ2-1; cdr3_nt: TGTGCCAGTAGTATAGTAGCGGGAGGGGGCAATGAGCAGTTCTTC; cdr3_aa: CASSIVAGGGNEQFF
clone_size: few; v_call: TRBV4-3; d_call: -; j_call: TRBJ2-1; cdr3_nt: TGCGCCAGCAGCTCTCTGGTCCACAATGAGCAGTTCTTC; cdr3_aa: CASSSLVHNEQFF
clone_size: -; v_call: TRBV7-6; d_call: TRBD1; j_call: TRBJ1-3; cdr3_nt: TGTGCCAGCAGCTTAGGCCCGACAGGGTCCGGAAACACCATATATTTT; cdr3_aa: CASSLGPTGSGNTIYF
clone_size: -; v_call: TRBV7-2; d_call: -; j_call: TRBJ1-1; cdr3_nt: TGTGCCAGCAGCTTATCGGCAAGAAACACTGAAGCTTTCTTT; cdr3_aa: CASSLSARNTEAFF
clone_size: few; v_call: TRBV5-6; d_call: -; j_call: TRBJ2-2; cdr3_nt: TGTGCCAGCAGCTTGGGACAGGGAGGTGGGGAGCTGTTTTTT; cdr3_aa: CASSLGQGGGELFF
clone_size: -; v_call: TRBV7-9; d_call: -; j_call: TRBJ1-2; cdr3_nt: TGTGCCAGCAGCTTCCGGGACGGAGGGGTGACCTTC; cdr3_aa: CASSFRDGGVTF
clone_size: few; v_call: TRBV18; d_call: TRBD1; j_call: TRBJ1-2; cdr3_nt: TGTGCCAGCTCACCAGGGACAGGTGACTATGGCTACACCTTC; cdr3_aa: CASSPGTGDYGYTF
clone_size: few; v_call: TRBV7-2; d_call: TRBD1; j_call: TRBJ1-4; cdr3_nt: TGTGCCAGCAGCCCCGAGACAGGGGGCGCCGGAAAACTGTTTTTT; cdr3_aa: CASSPETGGAGKLFF
clone_size: few; v_call: TRBV4-2; d_call: TRBD2; j_call: TRBJ2-7; cdr3_nt: TGTGCCAGCAGCCTTCGACTAGCGGGAGAATCCGACGAGCAGTACTTC; cdr3_aa: CASSLRLAGESDEQYF
clone_size: few; v_call: TRBV25-1; d_call: TRBD1; j_call: TRBJ2-1; cdr3_nt: TGTGCCAGCAGTGATGGACAGGGAGGTTGGGATGAGCAGTTCTTC; cdr3_aa: CASSDGQGGWDEQFF
clone_size: -; v_call: TRBV5-6; d_call: -; j_call: TRBJ2-7; cdr3_nt: TGTGCCAGCAGCCCGAACCCAGGGAGTTACGAGCAGTACTTC; cdr3_aa: CASSPNPGSYEQYF
clone_size: -; v_call: TRBV4-3; d_call: -; j_call: TRBJ2-6; cdr3_nt: TGCGCCAGCAGCCCGGGGTTAGCCTCTGGGGCCAACGTCCTGACTTTC; cdr3_aa: CASSPGLASGANVLTF
clone_size: -; v_call: TRBV6-1; d_call: -; j_call: TRBJ1-1; cdr3_nt: TGTGCCAGCAGTGAAGATTATGTACGGTTTGCTTTCTTT; cdr3_aa: CASSEDYVRFAFF
clone_size: few; v_call: TRBV6-6; d_call: -; j_call: TRBJ2-3; cdr3_nt: TGTGCCAGCAGTTATTACAGGGCCGATACGCAGTATTTT; cdr3_aa: CASSYYRADTQYF
clone_size: -; v_call: TRBV5-4; d_call: TRBD1; j_call: TRBJ2-5; cdr3_nt: TGTGCCACAAGGGACAGGGGGCGGCAAGAGACCCAGTACTTC; cdr3_aa: CATRDRGRQETQYF
clone_size: -; v_call: TRBV28; d_call: -; j_call: TRBJ1-1; cdr3_nt: TGTGCCAGCAGAAGCCCGGGCGACACTGAAGCTTTCTTT; cdr3_aa: CASRSPGDTEAFF
clone_size: -; v_call: TRBV28; d_call: -; j_call: TRBJ2-7; cdr3_nt: TGTGCCAGCAGTGCCAGGGGTTACGAGCAGTACTTC; cdr3_aa: CASSARGYEQYF
clone_size: few; v_call: TRBV12-2; d_call: -; j_call: TRBJ2-5; cdr3_nt: TGTGCATCGGGAGGGTCCCTCCGAGAGACCCAGTACTTC; cdr3_aa: CASGGSLRETQYF
clone_size: -; v_call: TRBV18; d_call: -; j_call: TRBJ1-1; cdr3_nt: TGTGCCAGCTCAAAAAGGAACACTGAAGCTTTCTTT; cdr3_aa: CASSKRNTEAFF
clone_size: few; v_call: TRBV9; d_call: -; j_call: TRBJ2-1; cdr3_nt: TGTGCCAGCAGCGTGGGACCGACCTTCTACAATGAGCAGTTCTTC; cdr3_aa: CASSVGPTFYNEQFF
clone_size: few; v_call: TRBV7-2; d_call: -; j_call: TRBJ2-1; cdr3_nt: TGTGCCAGCAGCTTACGACAGAGCTCCTACAATGAGCAGTTCTTC; cdr3_aa: CASSLRQSSYNEQFF
clone_size: few; v_call: TRBV15; d_call: -; j_call: TRBJ1-1; cdr3_nt: TGTGCCACCAGCAGAGAAAGGATTTGGGCAGACGACACTGAAGCTTTCTTT; cdr3_aa: CATSRERIWADDTEAFF
clone_size: -; v_call: TRBV18; d_call: -; j_call: TRBJ1-2; cdr3_nt: TGTGCCAGCTCACCTGACATGTATTGGGGGCACAGTGGCTACACCTTC; cdr3_aa: CASSPDMYWGHSGYTF
clone_size: -; v_call: TRBV11-2; d_call: -; j_call: TRBJ2-7; cdr3_nt: TGTGCCAGCGCCCCCGTTCGGGGAGGCGAGCAGTACTTC; cdr3_aa: CASAPVRGGEQYF